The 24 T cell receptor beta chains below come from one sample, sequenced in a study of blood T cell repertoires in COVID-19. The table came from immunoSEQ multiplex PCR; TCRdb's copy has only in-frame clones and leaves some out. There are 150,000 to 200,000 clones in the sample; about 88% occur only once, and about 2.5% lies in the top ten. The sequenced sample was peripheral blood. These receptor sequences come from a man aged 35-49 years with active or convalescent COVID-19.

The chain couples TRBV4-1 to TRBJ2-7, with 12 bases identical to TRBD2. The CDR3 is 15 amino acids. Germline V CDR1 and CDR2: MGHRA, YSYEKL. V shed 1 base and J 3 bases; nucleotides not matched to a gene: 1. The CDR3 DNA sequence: TGCGCCAGCAGCCAAGGGACTAGCGGGGTCTACGAGCAGTACTTC. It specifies CASSQGTSGVYEQYF.

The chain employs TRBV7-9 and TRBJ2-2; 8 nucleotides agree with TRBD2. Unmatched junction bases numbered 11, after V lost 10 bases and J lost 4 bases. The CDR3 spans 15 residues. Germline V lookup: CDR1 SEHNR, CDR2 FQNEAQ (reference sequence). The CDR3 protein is CATKGAGVLTGELFF. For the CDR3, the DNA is TGTGCCACCAAGGGAGCGGGGGTACTCACCGGGGAGCTGTTTTTT.

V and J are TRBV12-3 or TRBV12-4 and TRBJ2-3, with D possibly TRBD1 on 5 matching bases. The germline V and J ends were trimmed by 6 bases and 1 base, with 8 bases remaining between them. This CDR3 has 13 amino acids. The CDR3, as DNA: TGTGCCAGCAGACCGACAGGCACAGATACGCAGTATTTT. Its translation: CASRPTGTDTQYF.

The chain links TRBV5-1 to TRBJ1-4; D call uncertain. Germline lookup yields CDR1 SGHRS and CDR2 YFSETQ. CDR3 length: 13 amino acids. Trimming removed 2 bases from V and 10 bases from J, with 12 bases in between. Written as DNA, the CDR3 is TGCGCCAGCAGCTTTGGACTCGAAGGAAAACTGTTTTTT. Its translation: CASSFGLEGKLFF.

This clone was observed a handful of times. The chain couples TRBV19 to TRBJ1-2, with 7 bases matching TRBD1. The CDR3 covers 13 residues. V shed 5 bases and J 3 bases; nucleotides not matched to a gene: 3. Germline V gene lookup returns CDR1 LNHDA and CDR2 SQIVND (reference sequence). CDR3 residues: CASSDTGDYGYTF. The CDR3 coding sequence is TGTGCCAGTAGTGACACAGGGGACTATGGCTACACCTTC.

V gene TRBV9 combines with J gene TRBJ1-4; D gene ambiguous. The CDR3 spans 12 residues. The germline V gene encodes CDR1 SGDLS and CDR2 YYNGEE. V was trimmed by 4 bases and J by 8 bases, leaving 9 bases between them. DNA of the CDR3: TGTGCCAGCAGCCGACCCGGGGAAAAACTGTTTTTT. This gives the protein CASSRPGEKLFF.

The CDR3 here is CASSPRTQGQGYEKLFF. The CDR3 nucleotides are TGTGCCAGCTCACCACGCACTCAGGGACAGGGATACGAAAAACTGTTTTTT. V gene TRBV18 combines with J gene TRBJ1-4; 9 bases match TRBD1. Per germline, CDR1 KGHSH and CDR2 LQKENI. CDR3 length: 17 residues. Unmatched junction bases numbered 11, after V lost 1 base and J lost 8 bases.

CDR3 DNA sequence: TGTGCCAGCTCACCTCGCCGGCAGGAACCCCTCCACTTT. This sequence encodes CASSPRRQEPLHF. The rearrangement uses TRBV18 and TRBJ1-6; D remains ambiguous. Germline CDR1 KGHSH, CDR2 LQKENI. This CDR3 has 13 residues. Deletions cut 3 bases from V and 12 bases from J, with 12 bases between.

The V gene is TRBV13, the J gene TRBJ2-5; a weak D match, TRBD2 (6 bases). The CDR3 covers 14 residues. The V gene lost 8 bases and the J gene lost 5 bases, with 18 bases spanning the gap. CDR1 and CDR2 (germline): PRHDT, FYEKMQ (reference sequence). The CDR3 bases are TGTGCCAGCCGCGTGACGGGGGATTGGGAGACCCAGTACTTC. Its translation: CASRVTGDWETQYF.

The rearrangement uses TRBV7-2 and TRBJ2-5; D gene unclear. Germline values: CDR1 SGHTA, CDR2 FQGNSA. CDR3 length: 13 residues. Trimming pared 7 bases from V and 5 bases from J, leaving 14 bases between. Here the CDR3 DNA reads TGTGCCAGCATCAATCAGGCGAGTGAGACCCAGTACTTC. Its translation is CASINQASETQYF.

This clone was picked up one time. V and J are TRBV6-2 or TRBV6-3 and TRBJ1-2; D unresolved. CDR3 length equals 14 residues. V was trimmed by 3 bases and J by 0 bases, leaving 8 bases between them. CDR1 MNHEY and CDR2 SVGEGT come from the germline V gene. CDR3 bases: TGTGCCAGCAGTTATGGCGGTTCTAACTATGGCTACACCTTC. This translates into CASSYGGSNYGYTF.

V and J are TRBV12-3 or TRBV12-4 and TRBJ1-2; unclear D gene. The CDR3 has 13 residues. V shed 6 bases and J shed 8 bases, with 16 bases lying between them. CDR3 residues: CASSRTPKQGYTF. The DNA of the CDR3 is TGTGCCAGCAGCAGGACTCCCAAACAGGGCTACACCTTC.

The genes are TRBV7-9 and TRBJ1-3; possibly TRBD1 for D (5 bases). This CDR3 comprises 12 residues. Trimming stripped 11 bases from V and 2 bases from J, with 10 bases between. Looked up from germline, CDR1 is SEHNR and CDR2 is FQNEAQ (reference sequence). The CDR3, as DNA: TGTGCCGGACGGACACCTGGAAACACCATATATTTT. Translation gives CAGRTPGNTIYF.

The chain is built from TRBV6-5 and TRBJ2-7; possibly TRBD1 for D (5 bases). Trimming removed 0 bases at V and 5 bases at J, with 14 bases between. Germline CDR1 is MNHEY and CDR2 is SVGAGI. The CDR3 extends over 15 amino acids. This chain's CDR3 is CASSYSLNRGDEQYF. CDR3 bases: TGTGCCAGCAGTTACTCGCTTAATAGGGGCGACGAGCAGTACTTC.

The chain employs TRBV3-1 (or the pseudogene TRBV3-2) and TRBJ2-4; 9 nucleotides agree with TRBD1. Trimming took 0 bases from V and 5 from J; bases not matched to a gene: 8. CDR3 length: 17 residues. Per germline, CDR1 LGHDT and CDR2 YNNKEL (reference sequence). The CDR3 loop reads CASSQEFRTGVQNIQYF. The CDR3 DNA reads TGTGCCAGCAGCCAAGAGTTCCGGACAGGGGTCCAAAACATTCAGTACTTC.

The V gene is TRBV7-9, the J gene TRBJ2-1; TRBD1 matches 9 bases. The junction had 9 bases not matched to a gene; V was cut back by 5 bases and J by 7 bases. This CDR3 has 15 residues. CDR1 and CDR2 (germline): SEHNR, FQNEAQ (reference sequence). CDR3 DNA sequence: TGTGCCAGCAGCAGAGCCCGGGACAGGGTAAATGAGCAGTTCTTC. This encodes CASSRARDRVNEQFF.

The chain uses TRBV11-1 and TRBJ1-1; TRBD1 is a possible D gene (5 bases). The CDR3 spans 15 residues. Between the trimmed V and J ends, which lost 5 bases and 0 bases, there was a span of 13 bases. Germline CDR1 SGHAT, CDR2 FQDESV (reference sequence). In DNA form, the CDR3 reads TGTGCCAGCAGCCGGACATCCCGCATGAACACTGAAGCTTTCTTT. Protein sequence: CASSRTSRMNTEAFF.

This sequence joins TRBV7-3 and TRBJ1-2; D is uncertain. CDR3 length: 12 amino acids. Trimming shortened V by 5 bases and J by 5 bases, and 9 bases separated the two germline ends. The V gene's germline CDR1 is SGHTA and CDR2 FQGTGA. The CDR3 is CASSGEKYGYTF. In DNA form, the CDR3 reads TGTGCCAGCAGCGGAGAGAAGTATGGCTACACCTTC.

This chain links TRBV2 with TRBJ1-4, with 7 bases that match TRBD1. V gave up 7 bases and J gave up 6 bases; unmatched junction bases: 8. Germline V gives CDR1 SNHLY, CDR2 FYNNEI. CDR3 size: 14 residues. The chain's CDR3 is CASKFTGADEKLFF. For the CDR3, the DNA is TGTGCCAGCAAGTTCACAGGGGCAGATGAAAAACTGTTTTTT.

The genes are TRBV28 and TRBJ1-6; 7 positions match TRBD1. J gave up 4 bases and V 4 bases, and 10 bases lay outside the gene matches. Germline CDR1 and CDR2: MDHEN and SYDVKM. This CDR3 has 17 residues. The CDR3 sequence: CASSSPSGQMYNSPLHF. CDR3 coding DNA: TGTGCCAGCAGTTCACCTTCGGGACAGATGTATAATTCACCCCTCCACTTT.

CDR3 nucleotides: TGTGCCAGCAGCCCAGGACAGGGGATGAACACTGAAGCTTTCTTT. Translating gives CASSPGQGMNTEAFF. V is TRBV7-6 and J is TRBJ1-1; TRBD1 matches at 9 bases. The CDR3 sequence is 15 residues long. Germline CDR1 SGHVS, CDR2 FNYEAQ. Trimming took 5 bases from V and 0 from J; bases not matched to a gene: 4.

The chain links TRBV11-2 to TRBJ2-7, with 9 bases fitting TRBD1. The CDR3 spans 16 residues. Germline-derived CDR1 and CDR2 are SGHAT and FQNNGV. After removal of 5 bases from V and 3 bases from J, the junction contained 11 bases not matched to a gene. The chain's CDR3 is CASSQGDRALIYEQYF. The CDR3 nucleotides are TGTGCCAGCAGCCAGGGGGACAGGGCCCTTATCTACGAGCAGTACTTC.

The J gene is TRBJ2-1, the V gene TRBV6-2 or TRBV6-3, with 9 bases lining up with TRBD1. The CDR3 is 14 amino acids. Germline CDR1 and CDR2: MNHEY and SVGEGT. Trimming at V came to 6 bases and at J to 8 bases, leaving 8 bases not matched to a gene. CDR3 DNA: TGTGCCAGCAGCCGGACAGGGGCGTACGATGAGCAGTTCTTC. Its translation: CASSRTGAYDEQFF.

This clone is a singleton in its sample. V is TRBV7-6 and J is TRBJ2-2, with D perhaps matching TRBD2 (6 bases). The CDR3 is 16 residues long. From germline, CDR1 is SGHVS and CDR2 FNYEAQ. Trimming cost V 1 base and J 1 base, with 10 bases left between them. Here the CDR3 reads CASSLVVAENTGELFF. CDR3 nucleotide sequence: TGTGCCAGCAGCTTAGTGGTAGCGGAGAACACCGGGGAGCTGTTTTTT.